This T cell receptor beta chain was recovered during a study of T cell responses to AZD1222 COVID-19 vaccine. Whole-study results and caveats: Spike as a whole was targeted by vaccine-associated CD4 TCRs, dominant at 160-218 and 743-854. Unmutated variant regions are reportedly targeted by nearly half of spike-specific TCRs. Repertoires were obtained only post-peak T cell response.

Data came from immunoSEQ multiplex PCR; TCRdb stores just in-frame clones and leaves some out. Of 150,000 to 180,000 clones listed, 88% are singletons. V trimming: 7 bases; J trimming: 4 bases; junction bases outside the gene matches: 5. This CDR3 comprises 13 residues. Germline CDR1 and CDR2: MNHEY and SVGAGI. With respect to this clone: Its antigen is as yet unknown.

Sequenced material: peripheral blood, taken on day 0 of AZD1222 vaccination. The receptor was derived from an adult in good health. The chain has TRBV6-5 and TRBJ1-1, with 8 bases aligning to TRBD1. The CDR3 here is CASTKDRGTEAFF. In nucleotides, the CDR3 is TGTGCCAGCACTAAAGACAGGGGCACTGAAGCTTTCTTT.